Below, 25 T cell receptor beta chains from the same sample are listed, as sequenced in a study of blood T cells in healthy people across ages. Next came a second PCR, run for about 7 to 12 cycles, which used a sample-barcoded 5' primer along with a J-beta primer mix. TCRdb re-analysed the 5' RACE reads in MiXCR, keeping a single row per CDR3 protein. The table has 1.6 million or so distinct CDR3 sequences, roughly a third seen once; the top ten hold around 11%. The sequenced sample consisted of blood. The receptors were sampled from a woman between 25 and 40 years old in good health.

This clonotype was seen more than once but under ten times. At one boundary the junction diverges from the germline segment, which might be a read error. The CDR3 bases are TGCGCCAGCAGTCAAGATTGGGGGCAGGGGTACGAGCAGTACTTC. It specifies CASSQDWGQGYEQYF. The chain recombines TRBV4-1 with TRBJ2-7; D may be TRBD1 (6 bases). The CDR3 is made up of 15 amino acids. The germline V gene encodes CDR1 MGHRA and CDR2 YSYEKL.

This clonotype turned up a few times. The chain uses TRBV20-1 and TRBJ2-7, with 12 bases fitting TRBD2. The germline V gene encodes CDR1 DFQATT and CDR2 SNEGSKA (reference sequence). V was pared by 6 bases and J by 2 bases, with 5 bases of the junction left unmatched. The length of the CDR3 is 14 residues. This chain's CDR3 is CSALLAGGTYEQYF. CDR3 nucleotides: TGCAGTGCCCTTCTAGCGGGAGGGACCTACGAGCAGTACTTC.

The CDR3 bases are TGCAGTACTTCCCCAGACTTGTACCAAGAGACCCAGTACTTC. This gives the protein CSTSPDLYQETQYF. This chain connects TRBV20-1 to TRBJ2-5; D is undetermined. The CDR3 loop spans 14 amino acids. The V gene lost 8 bases and the J gene lost 0 bases, with 16 bases spanning the gap. Germline V gene lookup returns CDR1 DFQATT and CDR2 SNEGSKA (reference sequence).

The chain has TRBV20-1 and TRBJ2-7; D perhaps matches TRBD2 (5 bases). The end of the DNA aligns better with TRBJ2-5, so the J call may be wrong. The CDR3 sequence is 15 residues long. The germline V gene has CDR1 DFQATT and CDR2 SNEGSKA (reference sequence). The CDR3 bases are TGCAGTGCTAGGCCCCTTGGGTTAGCGAGTGAGACCCAGTACTTC. Translating it yields CSARPLGLASETQYF.

This clonotype appeared many times. The V gene is TRBV27, the J gene TRBJ2-7; 14 nucleotides line up with TRBD2. CDR1 and CDR2 (germline): MNHEY, SMNVEV (reference sequence). V was pared by 2 bases and J by 5 bases, with 2 bases of the junction left unmatched. This CDR3 has 15 amino acids. Here the CDR3 reads CASSLGTSGSDEQYF. In DNA form, the CDR3 reads TGTGCCAGCAGTTTAGGGACTAGCGGGAGTGACGAGCAGTACTTC.

The rearrangement joins TRBV11-2 to TRBJ2-3; D is unresolved. Germline V gives CDR1 SGHAT, CDR2 FQNNGV. The V gene lost 0 bases and the J gene lost 2 bases, with 9 bases spanning the gap. The CDR3 length is 15 residues. The DNA for the CDR3 is TGTGCCAGCAGCTTAGATGCGCTTTACACAGATACGCAGTATTTT. Protein: CASSLDALYTDTQYF.

The sample holds a few counts of this clonotype. This chain joins TRBV12-3 or TRBV12-4 and TRBJ1-1; D uncertain. CDR3 length: 13 amino acids. Trimming left V 2 bases short and J 1 base short, with 5 bases between. In nucleotides, the CDR3 is TGTGCCAGCAGTTTACCGAGGAACACTGAAGCTTTCTTT. It is translated as CASSLPRNTEAFF.

This clonotype came up a few times. The chain recombines TRBV6-2 or TRBV6-3 with TRBJ1-6, with 12 bases fitting TRBD1. Germline V gene sequence: CDR1 MNHEY, CDR2 SVGEGT. The CDR3 loop spans 16 amino acids. J was trimmed by 10 bases and V by 6 bases; bases with no gene match: 10. The CDR3 here is CASSRSGTGGVSPLHF. CDR3 in DNA: TGTGCCAGCAGCCGGAGCGGGACAGGGGGCGTATCACCCCTCCACTTT.

This clonotype occurred a few times. The CDR3 DNA reads TGCAGTGCTAGAGATCCTAGCGGGGGGTACAATGAGCAGTTCTTC. Protein product: CSARDPSGGYNEQFF. The genes are TRBV20-1 and TRBJ2-1, with 11 bases that match TRBD2. CDR1 and CDR2 from the germline V gene are DFQATT and SNEGSKA (reference sequence). There are 15 residues in the CDR3. Trimming cost V 0 bases and J 4 bases; bases outside gene matches: 2.

As DNA, the CDR3 is TGTGCCAGCACACCCCCAGCGGTTAAATACGAGCAGTACTTC. The encoded protein is CASTPPAVKYEQYF. The V call is TRBV2, the J call TRBJ2-7; D is perhaps TRBD2 (5 bases). Germline V gene sequence: CDR1 SNHLY, CDR2 FYNNEI. CDR3 size: 14 residues. V lost 7 bases and J 4 bases, leaving 17 bases between the germline ends.

The chain is built from TRBV24-1 and TRBJ2-5; the D call may be TRBD1 or TRBD2 (5 bases each). CDR1 and CDR2 from the germline V gene are KGHDR and SFDVKD. This CDR3 region has 13 residues. Trimming pared 4 bases from V and 11 bases from J, leaving 16 bases between. The DNA of the CDR3 is TGTGCCACCAGTGAGTGGGACGTAGGTGAGCAGTACTTC. It is translated as CATSEWDVGEQYF.

Concerning this clonotype: A read error may explain this, as a much larger clone is one base away. The chain recombines TRBV24-1 with TRBJ2-1; TRBD2 matches 8 bases. The J call may not be correct, given that the DNA end is closer to TRBJ2-7. This CDR3 region has 14 residues. Germline loops: CDR1 KGHDR, CDR2 SFDVKD. The CDR3 region is CATSTSGSYNEQYF. CDR3 DNA: TGTGCCACCAGTACGAGCGGGAGCTACAATGAGCAGTACTTC.

This clonotype was seen only a few times. The rearrangement joins TRBV9 to TRBJ1-5; TRBD1 aligns across 10 bases. V lost 0 bases to trimming and J lost 4 bases; unmatched junction nucleotides: 10. This CDR3 has 18 amino acids. Germline loops: CDR1 SGDLS, CDR2 YYNGEE. The CDR3: CASSVVAVGGQGNQPQHF. As DNA, the CDR3 is TGTGCCAGCAGCGTAGTAGCGGTTGGGGGACAGGGGAATCAGCCCCAGCATTTT.

This rearrangement joins TRBV27 to TRBJ2-7, with 8 bases identical to TRBD2. V trimming: 5 bases; J trimming: 2 bases; junction bases outside the gene matches: 8. CDR3 length: 15 amino acids. CDR1 is MNHEY, CDR2 SMNVEV, per germline (reference sequence). CDR3 nucleotides: TGTGCCAGCAGTCCAGCGGGAGATCCCCCCTACGAGCAGTACTTC. Encoded protein: CASSPAGDPPYEQYF.

This clonotype was picked up one time. This rearrangement joins TRBV20-1 to TRBJ2-7; D assignment may be TRBD1 or TRBD2 (6 bases each). V was clipped by 3 bases and J by 2 bases, with 11 bases between them. Per germline, CDR1 DFQATT and CDR2 SNEGSKA (reference sequence). The CDR3 runs to 13 residues. CDR3 amino acids: CSARRDMAYEQYF. CDR3 DNA: TGCAGTGCTAGGCGGGACATGGCCTACGAGCAGTACTTC.

For this clonotype: This CDR3 fails to terminate in the conserved phenylalanine or tryptophan, so it likely reflects a read error. The J gene is TRBJ2-1, the V gene TRBV25-1; no clear D gene. This CDR3 region has 13 residues. Trimming stripped 1 base from V and 3 bases from J, with 4 bases between. Germline V gene lookup returns CDR1 MGHDK and CDR2 SYGVNS. CDR3 sequence: CASSEWSYNEQFV. The CDR3 bases are TGTGCCAGCAGTGAATGGAGCTACAATGAGCAGTTCGTC.

A remark on this clonotype: A single base separates this from a much larger clone, so it may be a read error. The CDR3 DNA reads as TGTGCCAGCAGTCCGCGTCCAGGGCTGATTGTGGGCACTGAAGCTTTCTTT. Translation gives CASSPRPGLIVGTEAFF. V is TRBV12-3 or TRBV12-4 and J is TRBJ1-1, with D possibly matching TRBD1 (5 bases). The CDR3 runs to 17 residues. Trimming left V 5 bases short and J 4 bases short, with 23 bases between.

This chain uses TRBV7-8 with TRBJ2-1, with TRBD2 identical over 10 bases. With V trimmed by 7 bases and J by 6 bases, 9 bases remained unmatched. The CDR3 contains 15 residues. Germline loops: CDR1 SGHVS, CDR2 FQNEAQ. CDR3 sequence reads: CASTTRTSGLNEQFF. In DNA, the CDR3 is TGTGCCAGCACCACGAGGACTAGCGGACTCAATGAGCAGTTCTTC.

CDR3 sequence: CASSFDWAGYNEQYF. CDR3 DNA sequence: TGCGCCAGCAGCTTTGACTGGGCGGGGTACAATGAGCAGTACTTC. The rearrangement links TRBV5-1 to TRBJ2-7, with D perhaps TRBD2 (6 bases). The V and J ends lost 2 bases and 7 bases respectively, with 19 bases between them. This CDR3 contains 15 residues. Germline lookup yields CDR1 SGHRS and CDR2 YFSETQ.

This clonotype was counted between two and nine times. This chain joins TRBV7-9 and TRBJ2-1; 13 nucleotides agree with TRBD2. The J segment lost 8 bases and the V segment lost 5 bases, leaving 9 bases of the junction unmatched. The CDR3 spans 16 residues. Germline V CDR1 and CDR2: SEHNR, FQNEAQ (reference sequence). CDR3 loop: CASSDMGTSGIDEQFF. In DNA, the CDR3 is TGTGCCAGCAGCGACATGGGGACTAGCGGGATCGATGAGCAGTTCTTC.

This chain joins TRBV12-3 or TRBV12-4 and TRBJ2-1; 12 positions agree with TRBD2. V shed 6 bases and J 9 bases; nucleotides not matched to a gene: 12. This CDR3 is built from 16 residues. The CDR3 sequence is CASRQTSGRPSIEQFF. The CDR3 DNA reads TGTGCCAGCAGACAAACTAGCGGGAGGCCATCAATTGAGCAGTTCTTC.

The chain recombines TRBV20-1 with TRBJ2-5; D unresolved. The CDR3 contains 11 residues. V lost 6 bases and J lost 5, with 10 bases in between. Looked up from germline, CDR1 is DFQATT and CDR2 is SNEGSKA (reference sequence). The CDR3 DNA follows: TGCAGTGCCCCTCAGCTGGAGACCCAGTACTTC. Protein product: CSAPQLETQYF.

This clonotype was picked up one time. The germline gene is not matched at one end of the junction; a read error may be the cause. The CDR3 DNA follows: TGTGCCAGCAGCGTCCGTCCCGCTAAGGATGATCAGTTCTTC. This encodes CASSVRPAKDDQFF. The chain recombines TRBV9 with TRBJ2-1; no clear D. Germline V gene data show CDR1 as SGDLS and CDR2 as YYNGEE. The CDR3 is 14 residues long.

This clonotype was observed a handful of times. The V gene is TRBV20-1, the J gene TRBJ2-1, with TRBD2 matching over 16 bases. This CDR3 contains 17 residues. Germline V gene sequence: CDR1 DFQATT, CDR2 SNEGSKA (reference sequence). J lost 2 bases, V lost 5 bases, and 6 bases had no gene match. CDR3 in DNA: TGCAGTGCTGGGGGACTAGCGGGGGGGAAAACCTACAATGAGCAGTTCTTC. Translating it yields CSAGGLAGGKTYNEQFF.

The rearrangement links TRBV25-1 to TRBJ1-6; D is possibly TRBD1 (5 bases). The CDR3 has 14 residues. V lost 10 bases, J lost 10 bases, and 20 bases lay in between. Looked up from germline, CDR1 is MGHDK and CDR2 is SYGVNS. CDR3 coding DNA: TGTGCCACCCGTCTCAACGGGGACCAATCACCCCTCCACTTT. Its translation: CATRLNGDQSPLHF.